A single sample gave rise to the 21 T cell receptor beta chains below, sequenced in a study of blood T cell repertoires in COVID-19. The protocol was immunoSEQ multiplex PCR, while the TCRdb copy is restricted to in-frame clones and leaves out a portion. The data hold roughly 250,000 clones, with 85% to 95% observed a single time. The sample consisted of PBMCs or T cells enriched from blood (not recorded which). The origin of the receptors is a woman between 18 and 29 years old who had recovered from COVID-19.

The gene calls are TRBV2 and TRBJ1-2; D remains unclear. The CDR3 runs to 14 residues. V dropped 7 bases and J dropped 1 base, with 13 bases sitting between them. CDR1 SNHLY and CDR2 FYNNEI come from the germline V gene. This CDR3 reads CASKLSGNNYGYTF. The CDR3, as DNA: TGTGCCAGCAAACTGTCGGGGAATAACTATGGCTACACCTTC.

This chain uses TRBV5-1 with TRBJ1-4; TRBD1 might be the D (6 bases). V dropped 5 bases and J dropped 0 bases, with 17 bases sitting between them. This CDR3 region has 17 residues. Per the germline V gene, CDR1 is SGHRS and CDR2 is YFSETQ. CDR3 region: CASRRRTVTATNEKLFF. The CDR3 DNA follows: TGCGCCAGCAGGCGAAGGACAGTTACTGCAACTAATGAAAAACTGTTTTTT.

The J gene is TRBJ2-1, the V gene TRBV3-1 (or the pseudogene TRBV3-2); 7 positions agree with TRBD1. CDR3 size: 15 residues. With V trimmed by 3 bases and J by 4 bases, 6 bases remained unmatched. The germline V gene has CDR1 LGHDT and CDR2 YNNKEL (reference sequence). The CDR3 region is CASSHSSRGYNEQFF. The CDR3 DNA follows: TGTGCCAGCAGCCACTCAAGCAGGGGGTACAATGAGCAGTTCTTC.

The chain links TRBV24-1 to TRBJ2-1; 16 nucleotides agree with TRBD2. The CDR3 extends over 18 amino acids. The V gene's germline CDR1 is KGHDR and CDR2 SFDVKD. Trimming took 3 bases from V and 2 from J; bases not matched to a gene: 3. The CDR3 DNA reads TGTGCCACCAGTGATACGGGACTAGCGGGAGGGACCTACAATGAGCAGTTCTTC. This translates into CATSDTGLAGGTYNEQFF.

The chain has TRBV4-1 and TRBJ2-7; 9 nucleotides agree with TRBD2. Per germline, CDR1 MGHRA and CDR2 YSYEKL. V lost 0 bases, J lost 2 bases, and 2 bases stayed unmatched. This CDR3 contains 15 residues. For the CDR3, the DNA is TGCGCCAGCAGCCAAGAGGCTAGCGGGGCCTACGAGCAGTACTTC. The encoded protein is CASSQEASGAYEQYF.

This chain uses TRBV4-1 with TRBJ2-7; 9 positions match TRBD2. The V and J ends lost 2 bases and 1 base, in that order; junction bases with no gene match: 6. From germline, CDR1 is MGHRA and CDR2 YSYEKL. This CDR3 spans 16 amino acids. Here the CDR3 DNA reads TGCGCCAGCAGCCAACCCACTAGCGGGTTATCCTACGAGCAGTACTTC. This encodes CASSQPTSGLSYEQYF.

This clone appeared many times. CDR3 region: CASSPGLAGNNEQFF. For the CDR3, the DNA is TGTGCCAGCAGCCCGGGACTAGCGGGAAACAATGAGCAGTTCTTC. The chain has TRBV6-4 and TRBJ2-1, with 13 nucleotides matching TRBD2. Germline V lookup: CDR1 MRHNA, CDR2 SNTAGT. The CDR3 spans 15 residues. The V segment lost 6 bases and the J segment 5 bases; nucleotides outside the gene matches: 4.

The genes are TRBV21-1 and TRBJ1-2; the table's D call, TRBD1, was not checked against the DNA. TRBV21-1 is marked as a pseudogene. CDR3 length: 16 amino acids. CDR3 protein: CASSKGGTDSNYGYTF. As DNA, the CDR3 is TGTGCCAGCAGCAAAGGGGGGACAGATTCTAACTATGGCTACACCTTC.

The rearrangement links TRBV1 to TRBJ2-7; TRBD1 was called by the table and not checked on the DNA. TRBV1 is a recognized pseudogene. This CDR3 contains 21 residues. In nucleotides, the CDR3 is TGCACCAGCAGCCAAGAGGTCCCCAGGGTAGGGGGAGTAACCTCCGGGGACGAGCAGTACTTC. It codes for CTSSQEVPRVGGVTSGDEQYF.

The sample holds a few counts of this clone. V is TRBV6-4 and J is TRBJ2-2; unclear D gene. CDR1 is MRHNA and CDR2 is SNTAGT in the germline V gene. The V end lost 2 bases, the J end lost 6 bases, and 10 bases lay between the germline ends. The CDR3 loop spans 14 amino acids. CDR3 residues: CASSDPTESGELFF. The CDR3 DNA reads TGTGCCAGCAGTGACCCGACTGAGTCCGGGGAGCTGTTTTTT.

This CDR3 reads CATSSRFYGYTF. DNA for the CDR3: TGTGCCACCAGCAGTAGATTCTATGGCTACACCTTC. The J gene is TRBJ1-2, the V gene TRBV15, with no clear D. Trimming removed 3 bases at V and 4 bases at J, with 6 bases between. The CDR3 covers 12 residues. From germline, CDR1 is LNHNV and CDR2 YYDKDF (reference sequence).

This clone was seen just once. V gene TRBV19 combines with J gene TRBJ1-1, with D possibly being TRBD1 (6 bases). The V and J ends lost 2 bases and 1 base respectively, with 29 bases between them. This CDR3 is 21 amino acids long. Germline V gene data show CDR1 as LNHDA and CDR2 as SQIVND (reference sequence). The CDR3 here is CASSIKSKLSSGGRGNTEAFF. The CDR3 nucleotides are TGTGCCAGTAGTATAAAATCAAAGCTTAGTTCGGGGGGCCGGGGGAACACTGAAGCTTTCTTT.

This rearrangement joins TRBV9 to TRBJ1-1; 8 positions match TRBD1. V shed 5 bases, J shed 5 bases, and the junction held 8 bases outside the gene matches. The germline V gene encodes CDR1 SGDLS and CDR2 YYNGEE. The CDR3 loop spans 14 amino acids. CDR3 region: CASSATGGWTEAFF. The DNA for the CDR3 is TGTGCCAGCAGTGCTACAGGGGGTTGGACTGAAGCTTTCTTT.

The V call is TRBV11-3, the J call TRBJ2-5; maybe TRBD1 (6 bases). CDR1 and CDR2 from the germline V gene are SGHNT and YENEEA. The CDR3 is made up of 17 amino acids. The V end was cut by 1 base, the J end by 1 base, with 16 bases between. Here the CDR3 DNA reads TGTGCCAGCAGCTTAGGTTCCTTGGGGGCGAGCCAAGAGACCCAGTACTTC. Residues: CASSLGSLGASQETQYF. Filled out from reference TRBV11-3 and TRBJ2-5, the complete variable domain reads EAGVVQSPRYKIIEKKQPVAFWCNPISGHNTLYWYLQNLGQGPELLIRYENEEAVDDSQLPKDRFSAERLKGVDSTLKIQPAELGDSAVYLCASSLGSLGASQETQYFGPGTRLLVL.

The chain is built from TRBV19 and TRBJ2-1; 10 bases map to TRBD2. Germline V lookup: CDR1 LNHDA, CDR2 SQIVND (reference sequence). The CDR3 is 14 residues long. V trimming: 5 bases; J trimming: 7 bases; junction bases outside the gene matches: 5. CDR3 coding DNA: TGTGCCAGTAGTCGCCTAGCGGGAGAGAATGAGCAGTTCTTC. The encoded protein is CASSRLAGENEQFF.

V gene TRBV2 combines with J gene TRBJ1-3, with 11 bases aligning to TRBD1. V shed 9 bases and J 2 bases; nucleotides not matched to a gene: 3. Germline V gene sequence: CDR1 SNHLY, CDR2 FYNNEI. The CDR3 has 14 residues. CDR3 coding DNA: TGTGCCAGAGGGACAGGGGGACCTGGAAACACCATATATTTT. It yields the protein CARGTGGPGNTIYF.

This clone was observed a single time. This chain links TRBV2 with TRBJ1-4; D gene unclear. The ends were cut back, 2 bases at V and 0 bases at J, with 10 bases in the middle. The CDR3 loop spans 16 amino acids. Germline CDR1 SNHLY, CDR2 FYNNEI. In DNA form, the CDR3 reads TGTGCCAGCAGTGAATTGTCTTCCGCAACTAATGAAAAACTGTTTTTT. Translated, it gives CASSELSSATNEKLFF.

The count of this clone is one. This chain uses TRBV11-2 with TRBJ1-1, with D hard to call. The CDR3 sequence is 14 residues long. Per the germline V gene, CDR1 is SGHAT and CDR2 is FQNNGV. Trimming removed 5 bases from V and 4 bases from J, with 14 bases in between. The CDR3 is CASSPPQVGTEAFF. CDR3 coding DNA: TGTGCCAGCAGCCCCCCGCAGGTAGGCACTGAAGCTTTCTTT.

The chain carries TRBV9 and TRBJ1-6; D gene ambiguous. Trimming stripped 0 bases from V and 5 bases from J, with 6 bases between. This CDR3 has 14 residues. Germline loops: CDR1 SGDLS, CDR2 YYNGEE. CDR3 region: CASSVGTDNSPLHF. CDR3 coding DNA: TGTGCCAGCAGCGTAGGTACGGATAATTCACCCCTCCACTTT.

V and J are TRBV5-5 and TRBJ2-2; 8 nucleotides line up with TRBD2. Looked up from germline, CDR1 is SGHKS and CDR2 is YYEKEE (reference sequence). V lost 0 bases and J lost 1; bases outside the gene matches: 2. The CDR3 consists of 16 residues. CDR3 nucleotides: TGTGCCAGCAGCTTGGGGGCGGGAGGGAACACCGGGGAGCTGTTTTTT. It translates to CASSLGAGGNTGELFF.

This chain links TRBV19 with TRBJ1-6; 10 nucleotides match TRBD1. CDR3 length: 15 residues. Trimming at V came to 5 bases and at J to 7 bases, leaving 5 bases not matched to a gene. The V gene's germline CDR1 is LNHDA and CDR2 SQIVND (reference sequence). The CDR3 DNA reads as TGTGCCAGTAGTGCCCTGGACAGGGGGAATTCACCCCTCCACTTT. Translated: CASSALDRGNSPLHF.